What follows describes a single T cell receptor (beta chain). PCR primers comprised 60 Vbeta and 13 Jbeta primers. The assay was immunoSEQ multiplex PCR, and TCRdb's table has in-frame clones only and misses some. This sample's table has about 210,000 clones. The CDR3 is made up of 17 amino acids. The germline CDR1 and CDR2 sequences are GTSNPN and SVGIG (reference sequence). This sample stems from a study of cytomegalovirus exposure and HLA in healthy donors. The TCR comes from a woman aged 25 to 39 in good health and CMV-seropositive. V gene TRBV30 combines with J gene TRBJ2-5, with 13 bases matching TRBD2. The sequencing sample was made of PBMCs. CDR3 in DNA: TGTGCGTACACTTTATCGCCGACTAGCGGGAGGCAAGAGACCCAGTACTTC. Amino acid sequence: CAYTLSPTSGRQETQYF.